This T cell receptor (beta chain) was sequenced in a study of T cell responses to AZD1222 COVID-19 vaccine. The V end lost 0 bases, the J end lost 2 bases, and 11 bases lay between the germline ends. Germline V gene sequence: CDR1 LNHNV, CDR2 YYDKDF (reference sequence). CDR3 length: 15 residues. The study, taken as a whole, reports: In a largely white British group with more females than males, clonal diversity was possibly underestimated.

On this clone: Its target is unknown.

The protocol was immunoSEQ multiplex PCR, while the TCRdb copy is restricted to in-frame clones and leaves out a portion. The sample records fewer than 150,000 clones, approximately 92% being singletons. The sequencing here drew on peripheral blood, taken 28 days after the second AZD1222 dose. The TCR comes from an adult who received the AZD1222 COVID-19 vaccine. The chain joins TRBV15 to TRBJ2-7, with a possible D match to TRBD1 (6 bases). In DNA form, the CDR3 reads TGTGCCACCAGCAGAGATTCTGGGGGCCCCTACGAGCAGTACTTC. This sequence encodes CATSRDSGGPYEQYF.